A single sample is the source of the 22 T cell receptor beta chains below, sequenced in a study of cytomegalovirus exposure and HLA in healthy donors. The PCR had 60 Vbeta and 13 Jbeta primers. Clones were read by immunoSEQ multiplex PCR, and TCRdb kept only the in-frame ones, dropping some. Of some 98,000 clones detected, about 81% appear once; the ten largest clones hold roughly 1.4%. The sequencing input was PBMCs. Source of these receptors: a man aged 35 to 55 in good health and CMV-seronegative.

The chain uses TRBV5-4 and TRBJ2-5, with D unresolved. This CDR3 spans 12 amino acids. Germline V gene data show CDR1 as SGHNT and CDR2 as YYREEE (reference sequence). Trimming pared 5 bases from V and 7 bases from J, leaving 12 bases between. CDR3 loop: CASSSDRGTQYF. The CDR3 nucleotides read TGTGCCAGCAGTTCCGACCGAGGGACCCAGTACTTC. Based on the CDR3 plus reference TRBV5-4 and TRBJ2-5, the full variable domain is ETGVTQSPTHLIKTRGQQVTLRCSSQSGHNTVSWYQQALGQGPQFIFQYYREEENGRGNFPPRFSGLQFPNYSSELNVNALELDDSALYLCASSSDRGTQYFGPGTRLLVL.

Note on this clone: Other DNA sequences in this sample translate to the same CDR3. The chain employs TRBV5-4 and TRBJ1-1; the D is unclear. From germline, CDR1 is SGHNT and CDR2 YYREEE (reference sequence). The CDR3 runs to 14 residues. V was clipped by 0 bases and J by 0 bases, with 6 bases between them. The CDR3 DNA sequence: TGTGCCAGCAGCTTGGGGCAGATGAACACTGAAGCTTTCTTT. Its translation: CASSLGQMNTEAFF.

V and J are TRBV6-4 and TRBJ2-5; D may be TRBD1 (5 bases). The CDR3 length is 13 residues. From germline, CDR1 is MRHNA and CDR2 SNTAGT. V was pared by 9 bases and J by 4 bases, with 15 bases between. The CDR3 DNA is TGTGCCAGTTCGAGACAGATCGGAGAGACCCAGTACTTC. Its translation: CASSRQIGETQYF.

This clone was observed once. The chain uses TRBV19 and TRBJ2-7; 7 bases fit TRBD2. V gave up 10 bases and J gave up 5 bases; unmatched junction bases: 8. The CDR3 consists of 12 residues. Germline CDR1 reads LNHDA; CDR2 reads SQIVND (reference sequence). CDR3 DNA sequence: TGTGCCACCTCTCGGACTAGTAACGAGCAGTACTTC. Its protein product is CATSRTSNEQYF.

The V and J genes are TRBV5-1 and TRBJ2-2; 9 bases align to TRBD1. This CDR3 spans 13 amino acids. Per germline, CDR1 SGHRS and CDR2 YFSETQ. After removal of 4 bases from V and 7 bases from J, the junction contained 2 bases not matched to a gene. The CDR3 region is CASSRQGGGELFF. In DNA form, the CDR3 reads TGCGCCAGCAGCCGACAGGGGGGCGGGGAGCTGTTTTTT.

This clone was observed a single time. The rearrangement links TRBV18 to TRBJ2-7, with 8 bases that match TRBD1. Germline V lookup: CDR1 KGHSH, CDR2 LQKENI. The J segment lost 5 bases and the V segment lost 2 bases, leaving 5 bases of the junction unmatched. The CDR3 is made up of 14 amino acids. The CDR3 sequence: CASSPGQGANEQYF. In nucleotides, the CDR3 is TGTGCCAGCTCACCAGGGCAGGGGGCGAACGAGCAGTACTTC.

The chain uses TRBV27 and TRBJ1-5; possible D gene TRBD1, 6 bases. V lost 6 bases and J lost 4, with 10 bases in between. This CDR3 is built from 13 residues. In germline, CDR1 is MNHEY, CDR2 SMNVEV (reference sequence). This chain's CDR3 is CASSSRGNQPQHF. The CDR3 nucleotides are TGTGCCAGCAGCTCGAGGGGGAATCAGCCCCAGCATTTT.

The chain employs TRBV5-4 and TRBJ2-1; 7 bases fit TRBD1. This CDR3 spans 14 amino acids. With 10 bases clipped from V and 8 bases from J, the junction kept 15 bases outside the gene matches. The germline V gene has CDR1 SGHNT and CDR2 YYREEE (reference sequence). The DNA of the CDR3 is TGTGCCTCCCACAGGGGTCTCGCTGAAGATGAGCAGTTCTTC. Encoded protein: CASHRGLAEDEQFF.

The chain uses TRBV5-6 and TRBJ2-3; 9 bases fit TRBD1. The CDR3 is 15 amino acids. Losses at the gene ends were 2 bases for V and 5 bases for J; bases not matched to a gene: 6. The germline gives CDR1 SGHDT, CDR2 YYEEEE. CDR3 DNA: TGTGCCAGCAGCTTACACAGGGGGCAAGTAGATACGCAGTATTTT. It is translated as CASSLHRGQVDTQYF.

This rearrangement joins TRBV9 to TRBJ1-5; a possible D gene is TRBD1 (5 bases). Trimming pared 0 bases from V and 4 bases from J, leaving 8 bases between. Germline V lookup: CDR1 SGDLS, CDR2 YYNGEE. The length of the CDR3 is 14 residues. The CDR3 loop is CASSVAGGNQPQHF. In nucleotides, the CDR3 is TGTGCCAGCAGCGTAGCGGGGGGAAATCAGCCCCAGCATTTT.

This clone was seen once. The chain links TRBV29-1 to TRBJ2-7; 9 bases agree with TRBD2. The germline V gene encodes CDR1 SQVTM and CDR2 ANQGSEA. The CDR3 contains 14 residues. The V segment lost 6 bases and the J segment 2 bases; nucleotides outside the gene matches: 8. The chain's CDR3 is CSVGGGGAAYEQYF. The DNA of the CDR3 is TGCAGCGTCGGTGGCGGGGGGGCCGCCTACGAGCAGTACTTC.

The table lists this clone with a count of one. The chain links TRBV5-8 to TRBJ1-5; 9 bases are shared with TRBD1. The CDR3 is 15 residues long. Germline-derived CDR1 and CDR2 are SGHTS and YDEGEE. Unmatched junction bases numbered 1, after V lost 3 bases and J lost 0 bases. The CDR3 region is CASSWTGDSNQPQHF. The DNA of the CDR3 is TGTGCCAGCAGCTGGACAGGGGATAGCAATCAGCCCCAGCATTTT.

V is TRBV27 and J is TRBJ1-1, with D possibly being TRBD1 (5 bases). The CDR3 runs 14 residues. V was cut by 3 bases and J by 2 bases, with 10 bases left in between. Germline V lookup: CDR1 MNHEY, CDR2 SMNVEV (reference sequence). DNA of the CDR3: TGTGCCAGCAGTTTTCGACAGCTAAACACTGAAGCTTTCTTT. Translating it yields CASSFRQLNTEAFF.

The rearrangement joins TRBV2 to TRBJ1-5, with D hard to call. Germline V gene data show CDR1 as SNHLY and CDR2 as FYNNEI. Trimming removed 7 bases at V and 2 bases at J, with 15 bases between. The CDR3 sequence is 15 residues long. The chain's CDR3 is CASMAEGVGNQPQHF. In DNA, the CDR3 is TGTGCCAGCATGGCCGAGGGCGTTGGCAATCAGCCCCAGCATTTT.

The chain carries TRBV5-4 and TRBJ1-5; TRBD1 is a possible D gene (5 bases). In germline, CDR1 is SGHNT, CDR2 YYREEE (reference sequence). CDR3 length equals 13 residues. V was cut by 8 bases and J by 0 bases, with 9 bases left in between. The CDR3 loop reads CASSQDSNQPQHF. In DNA form, the CDR3 reads TGTGCCAGTTCACAGGATAGCAATCAGCCCCAGCATTTT.

The chain employs TRBV7-8 and TRBJ2-3; 7 nucleotides match TRBD1. The germline V gene has CDR1 SGHVS and CDR2 FQNEAQ. V lost 4 bases, J lost 5 bases, and 12 bases stayed unmatched. This CDR3 is built from 16 residues. CDR3 sequence: CASSSLTGMKIDTQYF. The CDR3 coding sequence is TGTGCCAGCAGCTCGCTGACAGGGATGAAAATAGATACGCAGTATTTT.

The chain joins TRBV27 to TRBJ2-3, with 7 positions matching TRBD1. Trimming cost V 5 bases and J 2 bases; bases outside gene matches: 7. This CDR3 has 15 residues. Germline CDR1 reads MNHEY; CDR2 reads SMNVEV (reference sequence). The CDR3 is CASSIPGQTTDTQYF. The CDR3 DNA sequence: TGTGCCAGCAGTATACCGGGACAGACCACAGATACGCAGTATTTT.

This clone appeared a single time. This chain links TRBV30 with TRBJ1-1, with 7 nucleotides matching TRBD1. Germline-derived CDR1 and CDR2 are GTSNPN and SVGIG (reference sequence). The CDR3 totals 14 residues. The V gene end was trimmed by 4 bases and the J gene end by 1 base; junction bases not matched to a gene: 6. The CDR3 is CAWNSQGGNTEAFF. The CDR3 DNA sequence: TGTGCCTGGAATTCTCAGGGGGGGAACACTGAAGCTTTCTTT.

This rearrangement joins TRBV15 to TRBJ1-5; a weak D match, TRBD1 (5 bases). The CDR3 loop spans 14 amino acids. Trimming pared 1 base from V and 5 bases from J, leaving 9 bases between. Per germline, CDR1 LNHNV and CDR2 YYDKDF (reference sequence). This CDR3 reads CATSRGQTDQPQHF. CDR3 DNA sequence: TGTGCCACCAGCAGAGGACAGACGGATCAGCCCCAGCATTTT.

The chain has TRBV10-1 and TRBJ1-4; 7 nucleotides match TRBD1. V lost 6 bases to trimming and J lost 0 bases; unmatched junction nucleotides: 4. The CDR3 sequence is 15 residues long. The germline V gene encodes CDR1 WNHNN and CDR2 SYGVQD (reference sequence). The CDR3 loop is CASSPGTATNEKLFF. The CDR3 nucleotides read TGCGCCAGCAGCCCCGGGACAGCAACTAATGAAAAACTGTTTTTT.

This chain connects TRBV2 to TRBJ1-1; D unclear. From germline, CDR1 is SNHLY and CDR2 FYNNEI. Trimming stripped 7 bases from V and 6 bases from J, with 15 bases between. The CDR3 consists of 13 residues. CDR3 nucleotide sequence: TGTGCCAGCAACTCACGAGGGAATTCTGAAGCTTTCTTT. Translated, it gives CASNSRGNSEAFF.

The chain combines TRBV11-2 with TRBJ2-2, with 7 bases matching TRBD2. Losses at the gene ends were 1 base for V and 6 bases for J; bases not matched to a gene: 11. Per the germline V gene, CDR1 is SGHAT and CDR2 is FQNNGV. This CDR3 contains 17 residues. CDR3 protein: CASSLAPQRGVSGELFF. DNA of the CDR3: TGTGCCAGCAGCTTAGCTCCCCAGCGGGGTGTATCCGGGGAGCTGTTTTTT.